A single sample gave rise to the 25 T cell receptor beta chains below, sequenced in a study of cytomegalovirus exposure and HLA in healthy donors. Both 60 Vbeta primers and 13 Jbeta primers went into the PCR. Method: immunoSEQ multiplex PCR; TCRdb's copy keeps in-frame clones and lacks some. The table includes roughly 200,000 clones, around 78% detected once. Sequencing input: PBMCs. These receptors were obtained from a man aged 25 to 40 in good health and CMV-seronegative.

J is TRBJ1-5 and V is TRBV9; D perhaps matches TRBD1 (6 bases). Germline CDR1 is SGDLS and CDR2 is YYNGEE. V was clipped by 3 bases and J by 1 base, with 11 bases between them. CDR3 length equals 15 residues. This CDR3 reads CASSAGVWSNQPQHF. CDR3 DNA: TGTGCCAGCAGCGCAGGGGTTTGGAGCAATCAGCCCCAGCATTTT.

This clone was seen a handful of times. The CDR3 bases are TGTGCCAGCAGCTTGATCGGGGACACTGAAGCTTTCTTT. Encoded protein: CASSLIGDTEAFF. The rearrangement links TRBV5-6 to TRBJ1-1; D is unresolved. Per germline, CDR1 SGHDT and CDR2 YYEEEE. The length of the CDR3 is 13 residues. The ends were cut back, 1 base at V and 3 bases at J, with 7 bases in the middle.

This chain joins TRBV6-4 and TRBJ2-2, with 7 nucleotides matching TRBD2. Germline V gene sequence: CDR1 MRHNA, CDR2 SNTAGT. J lost 3 bases, V lost 6 bases, and 7 bases had no gene match. This CDR3 has 15 residues. The CDR3 protein is CASRGDSGDTGELFF. CDR3 DNA sequence: TGTGCCAGCAGAGGAGACAGCGGGGACACCGGGGAGCTGTTTTTT.

The chain employs TRBV12-1 and TRBJ1-1; the table's D call of TRBD1 was not tested on the DNA. TRBV12-1 is annotated as a pseudogene. The CDR3 is 16 amino acids. CDR3 sequence (DNA): TGTGCCAGCAGCCGTCAGGACAGCCGAAGGGGGACTGAAGCTTTCTTT. Residues: CASSRQDSRRGTEAFF.

The J gene is TRBJ1-5, the V gene TRBV6-1, with 8 bases that match TRBD1. The CDR3 length is 13 residues. Per germline, CDR1 MNHNS and CDR2 SASEGT. V lost 6 bases and J lost 7; bases outside the gene matches: 5. The CDR3 loop reads CASSDRGPQPQHF. CDR3 bases: TGTGCCAGCAGCGACAGGGGCCCACAGCCCCAGCATTTT.

This sequence joins TRBV13 and TRBJ2-5; tentative D call: TRBD1 (7 bases). The CDR3 is 19 amino acids. CDR1 is PRHDT, CDR2 FYEKMQ, per germline (reference sequence). Trimming cost V 5 bases and J 2 bases, with 27 bases left between them. CDR3 loop: CASSGSGRGESGTQETQYF. CDR3 bases: TGTGCCAGCAGCGGCTCGGGCAGGGGGGAAAGTGGAACTCAAGAGACCCAGTACTTC.

The chain uses TRBV10-3 and TRBJ2-7, with 13 bases identical to TRBD2. CDR1 and CDR2 from the germline V gene are ENHRY and SYGVKD. V lost 2 bases and J lost 0; bases outside the gene matches: 1. This CDR3 has 16 amino acids. CDR3 coding DNA: TGTGCCATCAGTGAGGGACTAGCGGGAGACTCCTACGAGCAGTACTTC. Amino acids: CAISEGLAGDSYEQYF.

A few counts support this clone. This chain connects TRBV19 to TRBJ2-3, with 7 bases identical to TRBD1. This CDR3 region has 15 residues. V gave up 6 bases and J gave up 3 bases; unmatched junction bases: 9. Per germline, CDR1 LNHDA and CDR2 SQIVND (reference sequence). CDR3 DNA sequence: TGTGCCAGTAGCTCCGGGACAGTTTCTACAGATACGCAGTATTTT. Translated, it gives CASSSGTVSTDTQYF.

This clone came up once. The chain has TRBV19 and TRBJ2-7; TRBD1 matches 12 bases. Per the germline V gene, CDR1 is LNHDA and CDR2 is SQIVND (reference sequence). CDR3 size: 16 residues. Trimming took 4 bases from V and 4 from J; bases not matched to a gene: 8. CDR3 residues: CASSTLRDRGLYEQYF. The CDR3 coding sequence is TGTGCCAGTAGTACGCTCCGGGACAGGGGGCTTTACGAGCAGTACTTC. The complete variable domain, with remaining parts taken from reference TRBV19 and TRBJ2-7, reads DGGITQSPKYLFRKEGQNVTLSCEQNLNHDAMYWYRQDPGQGLRLIYYSQIVNDFQKGDIAEGYSVSREKKESFPLTVTSAQKNPTAFYLCASSTLRDRGLYEQYFGPGTRLTVT.

This sequence joins TRBV7-9 and TRBJ1-4; 8 bases fit TRBD1. CDR3 length equals 16 residues. CDR1 is SEHNR, CDR2 FQNEAQ, per germline (reference sequence). V lost 1 base to trimming and J lost 8 bases; unmatched junction nucleotides: 9. The CDR3 is CASSLGQGASNEKLFF. CDR3 nucleotides: TGTGCCAGCAGCTTAGGGCAGGGGGCCTCAAACGAAAAACTGTTTTTT.

J is TRBJ2-7 and V is TRBV6-5; no clear D gene. The CDR3 consists of 15 residues. Trimming cost V 0 bases and J 2 bases, with 11 bases left between them. Germline assignment: CDR1 MNHEY and CDR2 SVGAGI. CDR3 nucleotide sequence: TGTGCCAGCAGTTACTCGTACGGAGAAACCTACGAGCAGTACTTC. Its protein product is CASSYSYGETYEQYF.

The table lists this clone with a count of one. The chain couples TRBV10-3 to TRBJ1-3; possible D gene TRBD1, 6 bases. The CDR3 is 14 residues long. V was cut by 6 bases and J by 0 bases, with 9 bases left in between. Germline values: CDR1 ENHRY, CDR2 SYGVKD. The CDR3 loop reads CAIRGTSSGNTIYF. The DNA of the CDR3 is TGTGCCATCAGGGGGACATCCTCTGGAAACACCATATATTTT.

The V gene is TRBV19, the J gene TRBJ2-1, with a tentative D call TRBD2 (7 bases). Germline V gene lookup returns CDR1 LNHDA and CDR2 SQIVND (reference sequence). This CDR3 contains 14 residues. V gave up 3 bases and J gave up 8 bases, with 14 bases separating them. The chain's CDR3 is CASSISGGRDEQFF. Here the CDR3 DNA reads TGTGCCAGTAGTATTTCCGGGGGGCGGGATGAGCAGTTCTTC.

This sequence joins TRBV5-4 and TRBJ1-2; no reliable D call. Trimming left V 4 bases short and J 2 bases short, with 12 bases between. This CDR3 is 14 amino acids long. Germline CDR1 SGHNT, CDR2 YYREEE (reference sequence). The CDR3 DNA reads as TGTGCCAGCAGCGGAAAGGCAGGCAACTATGGCTACACCTTC. Its translation: CASSGKAGNYGYTF.

V and J are TRBV6-5 and TRBJ2-7; 11 bases line up with TRBD2. V lost 4 bases to trimming and J lost 2 bases; unmatched junction nucleotides: 4. The CDR3 runs 15 residues. The germline V gene has CDR1 MNHEY and CDR2 SVGAGI. The DNA of the CDR3 is TGTGCCAGCAGTTCCTCGACTAGCGGGGCCTACGAGCAGTACTTC. It encodes CASSSSTSGAYEQYF.

V gene TRBV6-1 combines with J gene TRBJ1-4, with TRBD1 matching 11 bases. This CDR3 contains 15 residues. The J segment lost 7 bases and the V segment lost 3 bases, leaving 4 bases of the junction unmatched. Germline V gene sequence: CDR1 MNHNS, CDR2 SASEGT. The CDR3 DNA reads TGTGCCAGCAGTGACTGGACAGGGGGCTCTGAAAAACTGTTTTTT. This encodes CASSDWTGGSEKLFF.

This chain links TRBV15 with TRBJ1-1; D is perhaps TRBD1 (6 bases). This CDR3 region has 14 residues. Trimming took off 2 bases at V and 5 bases at J, with 12 bases between the two ends. Per the germline V gene, CDR1 is LNHNV and CDR2 is YYDKDF (reference sequence). CDR3: CATSRQGSGTEAFF. The CDR3 DNA reads as TGTGCCACCAGCAGACAGGGGAGTGGAACTGAAGCTTTCTTT.

This clone occurred a few times. This chain links TRBV6-4 with TRBJ2-6, with D hard to call. Germline CDR1 MRHNA, CDR2 SNTAGT. V dropped 6 bases and J dropped 0 bases, with 21 bases sitting between them. The CDR3 covers 19 residues. The CDR3 loop is CASSLLGLSLDSGANVLTF. CDR3 DNA: TGTGCCAGCAGCCTACTTGGTCTATCCCTTGACTCTGGGGCCAACGTCCTGACTTTC.

The chain has TRBV5-5 and TRBJ2-1, with TRBD1 identical over 8 bases. Germline V lookup: CDR1 SGHKS, CDR2 YYEKEE (reference sequence). Trimming took 0 bases from V and 5 from J; bases not matched to a gene: 10. The CDR3 covers 17 residues. CDR3 bases: TGTGCCAGCAGCTTGGTGGGAATTGGACAGGGAAACAATGAGCAGTTCTTC. Translation gives CASSLVGIGQGNNEQFF.

This chain links TRBV15 with TRBJ2-1; 11 bases are a match to TRBD1. The CDR3 runs 16 residues. Per germline, CDR1 LNHNV and CDR2 YYDKDF (reference sequence). The junction had 10 bases not matched to a gene; V was cut back by 5 bases and J by 7 bases. DNA of the CDR3: TGTGCCACCAGCCCCTGGACAGGGGGCTTGGGTAATGAGCAGTTCTTC. Amino acid sequence: CATSPWTGGLGNEQFF.

This chain joins TRBV30 and TRBJ1-2; TRBD1 is a possible D gene (5 bases). From germline, CDR1 is GTSNPN and CDR2 SVGIG (reference sequence). This CDR3 has 11 amino acids. The ends were cut back, 0 bases at V and 7 bases at J, with 6 bases in the middle. CDR3 nucleotides: TGTGCCTGGAGTGTCGACAGTGGCTACACCTTC. Protein sequence: CAWSVDSGYTF.

This clone came up a few times. The V gene is TRBV19, the J gene TRBJ2-2, with TRBD1 matching over 7 bases. From germline, CDR1 is LNHDA and CDR2 SQIVND (reference sequence). V lost 7 bases and J lost 5; bases outside the gene matches: 7. The CDR3 loop spans 14 amino acids. CDR3 residues: CASKNYRGTGELFF. CDR3 in DNA: TGTGCCAGTAAGAACTACAGGGGAACCGGGGAGCTGTTTTTT.

The chain is built from TRBV7-3 and TRBJ1-1, with 7 bases aligning to TRBD1. The CDR3 sequence is 15 residues long. Germline CDR1 reads SGHTA; CDR2 reads FQGTGA. V was pared by 3 bases and J by 1 base, with 5 bases of the junction left unmatched. The CDR3 coding sequence is TGTGCCAGCAGCTTCCTCGGGACAGAGAACACTGAAGCTTTCTTT. This encodes CASSFLGTENTEAFF.

This CDR3 is CASSGQGQVGNQPQHF. CDR3 bases: TGTGCCAGCAGCGGACAGGGGCAAGTCGGCAATCAGCCCCAGCATTTT. The chain is built from TRBV28 and TRBJ1-5, with 9 nucleotides matching TRBD1. The germline CDR1 and CDR2 sequences are MDHEN and SYDVKM. Trimming removed 6 bases from V and 2 bases from J; junction bases left unmatched: 8. The CDR3 has 16 residues.

The rearrangement uses TRBV7-9 and TRBJ2-7; TRBD2 matches 11 bases. The ends lost 5 bases at V and 1 base at J; junction bases unmatched: 13. This CDR3 region has 18 residues. The germline CDR1 and CDR2 sequences are SEHNR and FQNEAQ (reference sequence). CDR3 residues: CASSPQPGLAARSYEQYF. For the CDR3, the DNA is TGTGCCAGCAGCCCACAACCGGGACTAGCGGCCCGTTCCTACGAGCAGTACTTC.